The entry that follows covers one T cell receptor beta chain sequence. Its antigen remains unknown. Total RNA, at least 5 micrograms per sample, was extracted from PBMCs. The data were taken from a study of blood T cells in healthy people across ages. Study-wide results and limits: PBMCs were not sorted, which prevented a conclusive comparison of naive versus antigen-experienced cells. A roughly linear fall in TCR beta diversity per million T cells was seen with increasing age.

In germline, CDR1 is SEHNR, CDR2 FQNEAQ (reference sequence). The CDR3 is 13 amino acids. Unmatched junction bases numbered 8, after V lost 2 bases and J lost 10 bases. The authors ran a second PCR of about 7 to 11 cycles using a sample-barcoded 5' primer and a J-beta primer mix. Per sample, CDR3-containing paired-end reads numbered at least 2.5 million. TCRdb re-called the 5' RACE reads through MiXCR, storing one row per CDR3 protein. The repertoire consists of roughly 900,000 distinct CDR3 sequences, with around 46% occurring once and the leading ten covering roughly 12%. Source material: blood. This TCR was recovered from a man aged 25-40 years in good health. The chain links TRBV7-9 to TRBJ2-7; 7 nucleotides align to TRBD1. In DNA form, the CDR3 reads TGTGCCAGCAGCTTACAGGGGGAGCTTGAACAGTACTTC. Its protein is CASSLQGELEQYF. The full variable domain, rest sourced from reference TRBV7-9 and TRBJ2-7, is DTGVSQNPRHKITKRGQNVTFRCDPISEHNRLYWYRQTLGQGPEFLTYFQNEAQLEKSRLLSDRFSAERPKGSFSTLEIQRTEQGDSAMYLCASSLQGELEQYFGPGTRLTVT.